This TCR beta chain was sequenced during a study of OX40 agonist ivuxolimab in advanced cancers. Study as a whole: Partial responses were observed in three patients, of whom one had hepatocellular carcinoma and two had cutaneous melanoma.

Germline V lookup: CDR1 SNHLY, CDR2 FYNNEI. This CDR3 region has 12 residues. With V trimmed by 4 bases and J by 5 bases, 0 bases remained unmatched. Profiling relied on immunoSEQ multiplex PCR, and the TCRdb table lists in-frame clones only, not all of them. The sample records 25,000 to 35,000 clones, around 80% being singletons. The sequence came from an adult with an advanced solid tumor such as melanoma, head and neck, liver or kidney cancer. This material consisted of CD4+ or CD8+ T cells sorted from blood, taken in a trial of the OX40 agonist ivuxolimab. The gene calls are TRBV2 and TRBJ1-2; 8 nucleotides line up with TRBD1. The CDR3 sequence: CASSGDRYGYTF. The CDR3, as DNA: TGTGCCAGCAGTGGGGACAGGTATGGCTACACCTTC. Filled out from reference TRBV2 and TRBJ1-2, the complete variable domain reads EPEVTQTPSHQVTQMGQEVILRCVPISNHLYFYWYRQILGQKVEFLVSFYNNEISEKSEIFDDQFSVERPDGSNFTLKIRSTKLEDSAMYFCASSGDRYGYTFGSGTRLTVV.